This T cell receptor beta chain was recorded in a study of blood T cell repertoires in COVID-19. For the study at large: The study drew acute and convalescent COVID-19 samples from the United States, Italy and Spain. T cells, B-cell-depleted T cells, or PBMCs supplied cDNA or gDNA.

In germline, CDR1 is WNHNN, CDR2 SYGVQD (reference sequence). Deletions cut 3 bases from V and 1 base from J, with 13 bases between. This CDR3 region has 16 residues. In the source study's methods: Amplification with reference gene primers provided the estimates of nucleated cell counts. Data came from immunoSEQ multiplex PCR; TCRdb stores just in-frame clones and leaves some out. The V and J calls and clone size are taken from that table; D and trimming were inferred from the DNA. The sample shows some 75,000 clones, 80% to 95% of them seen only once. The sequenced sample consisted of peripheral blood. This sequence was found in a human donor in a cohort sampled during active COVID-19. The chain employs TRBV10-1 and TRBJ2-1; a possible D gene is TRBD2 (6 bases). CDR3 bases: TGCGCCAGCAGTGACCTGGGGCGGGGTTCCTACAATGAGCAGTTCTTC. Protein: CASSDLGRGSYNEQFF.